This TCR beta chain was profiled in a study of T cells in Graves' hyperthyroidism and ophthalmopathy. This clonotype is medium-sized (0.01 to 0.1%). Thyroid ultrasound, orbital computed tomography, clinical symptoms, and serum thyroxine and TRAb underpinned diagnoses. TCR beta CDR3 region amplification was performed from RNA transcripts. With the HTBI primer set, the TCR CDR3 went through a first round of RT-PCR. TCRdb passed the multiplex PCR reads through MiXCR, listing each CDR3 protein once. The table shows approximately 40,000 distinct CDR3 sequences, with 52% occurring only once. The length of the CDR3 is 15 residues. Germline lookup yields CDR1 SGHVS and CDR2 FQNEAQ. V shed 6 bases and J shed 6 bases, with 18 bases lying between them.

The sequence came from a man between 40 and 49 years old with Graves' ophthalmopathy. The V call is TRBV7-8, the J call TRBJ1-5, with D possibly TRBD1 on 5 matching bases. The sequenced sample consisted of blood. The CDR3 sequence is CASRLGRQGSQPQHF. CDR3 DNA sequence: TGTGCCAGCAGACTGGGACGTCAGGGAAGTCAGCCCCAGCATTTT.